This TCR beta chain comes out of a study of early stage breast cancer tumors. In its sample, this clone was seen a few times. Using immunoSEQ multiplex PCR, the repertoire was profiled, and TCRdb retains in-frame clones only, with some absent. The repertoire holds just over 50,000 clones, with 78% as singletons. Germline CDR1 reads SNHLY; CDR2 reads FYNNEI. V lost 10 bases, J lost 2 bases, and 4 bases stayed unmatched. The CDR3 is made up of 13 amino acids. This chain connects TRBV2 to TRBJ2-7; 11 bases agree with TRBD2. The sequence derives from a person aged 40 to 49 with breast cancer. Sample: blood. CDR3 loop: CATTSGGPYEQYF. CDR3 coding DNA: TGTGCCACAACTAGCGGGGGCCCCTACGAGCAGTACTTC.